The 17 T cell receptor beta chains in this list originate from one sample, sequenced in a study of cytomegalovirus exposure and HLA in healthy donors. 60 Vbeta and 13 Jbeta primers were used in PCR. Produced via immunoSEQ multiplex PCR; TCRdb's table is partial and in-frame only. The sample yields about 120,000 clones, about 66% seen once. The sequencing input was PBMCs. These receptors all come from a man aged 30 to 45 in good health and CMV-seropositive.

CDR3 DNA sequence: TGTGCCAGCAGTTACGGGCAGGAGGTGGAGACCCAGTACTTC. Translating it yields CASSYGQEVETQYF. The genes are TRBV6-5 and TRBJ2-5; maybe TRBD2 (5 bases). Germline lookup yields CDR1 MNHEY and CDR2 SVGAGI. The V and J ends lost 2 bases and 5 bases respectively, with 12 bases between them. CDR3 length: 14 amino acids.

The V gene is TRBV2, the J gene TRBJ2-7; 11 bases agree with TRBD2. This CDR3 spans 15 amino acids. The germline V gene encodes CDR1 SNHLY and CDR2 FYNNEI. Trimming took 5 bases from V and 3 from J; bases not matched to a gene: 6. CDR3 residues: CASSLGLAGIYEQYF. CDR3 DNA: TGTGCCAGCAGTCTAGGACTAGCGGGCATCTACGAGCAGTACTTC.

The chain carries TRBV7-9 and TRBJ2-7; 8 positions match TRBD1. V shed 4 bases, J shed 3 bases, and the junction held 11 bases outside the gene matches. CDR3 length: 16 residues. The germline V gene has CDR1 SEHNR and CDR2 FQNEAQ (reference sequence). The CDR3 spells CASSSNAGTGLYEQYF. The CDR3 nucleotides read TGTGCCAGCAGCTCTAACGCCGGGACAGGACTCTACGAGCAGTACTTC.

The V gene is TRBV28, the J gene TRBJ1-2; 7 bases are a match to TRBD1. CDR3 length: 11 residues. V shed 6 bases and J 8 bases; nucleotides not matched to a gene: 3. The germline V gene has CDR1 MDHEN and CDR2 SYDVKM. CDR3 loop: CASSQGGGYTF. The CDR3 DNA reads TGTGCCAGCAGCCAGGGGGGCGGCTACACCTTC.

This clone occurred a few times. The rearrangement links TRBV9 to TRBJ2-1; TRBD2 aligns across 8 bases. V was clipped by 5 bases and J by 3 bases; unmatched bases: 13. Germline CDR1 is SGDLS and CDR2 is YYNGEE. The CDR3 is made up of 17 amino acids. CDR3 amino acids: CASSSPEGTRFYNEQFF. CDR3 coding DNA: TGTGCCAGCAGTTCCCCAGAAGGGACTAGGTTCTACAATGAGCAGTTCTTC.

This clone has a handful of counts. This chain joins TRBV7-6 and TRBJ2-1, with 12 positions matching TRBD2. CDR1 is SGHVS and CDR2 is FNYEAQ in the germline V gene. The V segment lost 3 bases and the J segment 7 bases; nucleotides outside the gene matches: 4. This CDR3 is built from 15 residues. The CDR3 nucleotides read TGTGCCAGCAGCTTGACTAGCGGGAGTTGGAATGAGCAGTTCTTC. This encodes CASSLTSGSWNEQFF.

The chain joins TRBV28 to TRBJ1-1, with 7 bases that match TRBD1. Germline V gives CDR1 MDHEN, CDR2 SYDVKM. This CDR3 is built from 16 residues. V lost 3 bases, J lost 2 bases, and 9 bases stayed unmatched. CDR3 DNA: TGTGCCAGCAGTTTCTTCGGACAGGCGGGTAACACTGAAGCTTTCTTT. It yields the protein CASSFFGQAGNTEAFF.

V is TRBV10-2 and J is TRBJ2-3; 9 bases line up with TRBD2. V dropped 10 bases and J dropped 3; count of bases not matched to a gene: 11. Germline values: CDR1 WSHSY, CDR2 SAAADI. This CDR3 region has 15 residues. This CDR3 is CATRFLGLATDTQYF. The DNA for the CDR3 is TGCGCCACCCGATTTTTGGGACTAGCAACAGATACGCAGTATTTT.

This CDR3 is CASSSSQGADYGYTF. For the CDR3, the DNA is TGTGCCAGCAGCAGTTCACAGGGGGCGGACTATGGCTACACCTTC. The V gene is TRBV5-4, the J gene TRBJ1-2; 9 positions agree with TRBD1. Germline CDR1 reads SGHNT; CDR2 reads YYREEE (reference sequence). The CDR3 runs to 15 residues. With 4 bases clipped from V and 3 bases from J, the junction kept 7 bases outside the gene matches.

J is TRBJ1-1 and V is TRBV7-2; no firm D call. Germline lookup yields CDR1 SGHTA and CDR2 FQGNSA. The CDR3 runs to 13 residues. V dropped 2 bases and J dropped 8 bases, with 12 bases sitting between them. The CDR3 region has the DNA TGTGCCAGCAGCTTAATATCGGTCCGGGAAGCTTTCTTT. Protein product: CASSLISVREAFF.

Written as DNA, the CDR3 is TGCAGCGTTGAAGATCGGGGGACTAGCGGGAGAGGGGGTTCCTACAATGAGCAGTTCTTC. The encoded protein is CSVEDRGTSGRGGSYNEQFF. The rearrangement joins TRBV29-1 to TRBJ2-1, with 14 bases lining up with TRBD2. The CDR3 extends over 20 amino acids. Per germline, CDR1 SQVTM and CDR2 ANQGSEA. After removal of 0 bases from V and 1 base from J, the junction contained 11 bases not matched to a gene.

The rearrangement joins TRBV5-4 to TRBJ2-2; 7 nucleotides match TRBD2. Trimming cost V 0 bases and J 5 bases; bases outside gene matches: 4. The CDR3 has 15 residues. Germline V gives CDR1 SGHNT, CDR2 YYREEE (reference sequence). CDR3 residues: CASSLEVGGTGELFF. The CDR3 coding sequence is TGTGCCAGCAGCTTGGAAGTGGGGGGGACCGGGGAGCTGTTTTTT. Drawing the rest from reference TRBV5-4 and TRBJ2-2, the complete variable domain is ETGVTQSPTHLIKTRGQQVTLRCSSQSGHNTVSWYQQALGQGPQFIFQYYREEENGRGNFPPRFSGLQFPNYSSELNVNALELDDSALYLCASSLEVGGTGELFFGEGSRLTVL.

V is TRBV4-2 and J is TRBJ1-1, with 7 bases matching TRBD1. This CDR3 spans 16 amino acids. Germline assignment: CDR1 LGHNA and CDR2 YNFKEQ. Trimming took 0 bases from V and 1 from J; bases not matched to a gene: 5. The CDR3 loop reads CASSQDLRTGNTEAFF. Written as DNA, the CDR3 is TGTGCCAGCAGCCAAGATCTAAGGACAGGGAACACTGAAGCTTTCTTT.

This clone appeared a few times. The rearrangement uses TRBV7-2 and TRBJ2-7; D is perhaps TRBD2 (6 bases). Between the trimmed V and J ends, which lost 5 bases and 6 bases, there was a span of 14 bases. Per the germline V gene, CDR1 is SGHTA and CDR2 is FQGNSA. The CDR3 extends over 13 amino acids. As DNA, the CDR3 is TGTGCCAGCAGCCCCCGGGAGTGGGGCGAGCAGTACTTC. Amino acid sequence: CASSPREWGEQYF.

V is TRBV4-3 and J is TRBJ1-2; D perhaps matches TRBD1 (6 bases). V lost 1 base and J 6 bases, leaving 9 bases between the germline ends. The CDR3 runs 13 residues. CDR1 and CDR2 (germline): LGHNA, YSLEER. The CDR3 DNA is TGCGCCAGCAGCCAAGCACAGGGAAATGGCTACACCTTC. Translation gives CASSQAQGNGYTF.

This clone was seen a handful of times. This chain uses TRBV5-1 with TRBJ1-2; D is unclear. Germline V gene data show CDR1 as SGHRS and CDR2 as YFSETQ. This CDR3 spans 15 amino acids. Deletions cut 0 bases from V and 3 bases from J, with 12 bases between. CDR3 bases: TGCGCCAGCAGCTTGGCTGTTGGGCAGGACTATGGCTACACCTTC. Amino acid sequence: CASSLAVGQDYGYTF.

The chain employs TRBV5-1 and TRBJ2-2; 13 bases are shared with TRBD2. Germline V lookup: CDR1 SGHRS, CDR2 YFSETQ. J lost 3 bases, V lost 3 bases, and 14 bases had no gene match. The CDR3 runs 20 residues. The CDR3 DNA is TGCGCCAGCAGCTGGGGGAGTACTAGCGGGAGGGCCGAGGACACCGGGGAGCTGTTTTTT. Protein product: CASSWGSTSGRAEDTGELFF.